The clone carrying this T cell receptor beta chain was found a few times. Its antigen remains unknown. This record comes from a study of human T cells and chemical hapten exposure. Study context: Minor volume differences among pooled libraries chiefly drove per-sample TCR yield variation.

Each CDR3 protein gets one entry after TCRdb re-called the RACE reads with MiXCR. Of roughly 70,000 distinct CDR3 sequences listed, 9.8% are singletons. General study points: TCRs above 1 in 1000 frequency stayed constant with DPC sensitization. Relative to controls, expanded TCRs formed significantly more large CDR3 similarity clusters.

The time point was: patch test 1, 2 weeks after DPC sensitization. Described treatment: therapeutic diphenylcyclopropenone sensitization with weekly scalp DPC. Here the sequenced sample was whole blood, taken in connection with sensitization to the hapten diphenylcyclopropenone (DPC). The TCR originated in a woman in her thirties or forties with alopecia areata. Some clones in this sample may be carry-over from other donors' samples.

For the CDR3, the DNA is TGTGCCAGCAGTTTAGAGGCAGGGCACCACTCTGGGGCCAACGTCCTGACTTTC. Translation: CASSLEAGHHSGANVLTF. This chain links TRBV12-3 or TRBV12-4 with TRBJ2-6, with D perhaps TRBD1 (5 bases). V dropped 1 base and J dropped 0 bases, with 13 bases sitting between them. CDR3 length equals 18 residues.